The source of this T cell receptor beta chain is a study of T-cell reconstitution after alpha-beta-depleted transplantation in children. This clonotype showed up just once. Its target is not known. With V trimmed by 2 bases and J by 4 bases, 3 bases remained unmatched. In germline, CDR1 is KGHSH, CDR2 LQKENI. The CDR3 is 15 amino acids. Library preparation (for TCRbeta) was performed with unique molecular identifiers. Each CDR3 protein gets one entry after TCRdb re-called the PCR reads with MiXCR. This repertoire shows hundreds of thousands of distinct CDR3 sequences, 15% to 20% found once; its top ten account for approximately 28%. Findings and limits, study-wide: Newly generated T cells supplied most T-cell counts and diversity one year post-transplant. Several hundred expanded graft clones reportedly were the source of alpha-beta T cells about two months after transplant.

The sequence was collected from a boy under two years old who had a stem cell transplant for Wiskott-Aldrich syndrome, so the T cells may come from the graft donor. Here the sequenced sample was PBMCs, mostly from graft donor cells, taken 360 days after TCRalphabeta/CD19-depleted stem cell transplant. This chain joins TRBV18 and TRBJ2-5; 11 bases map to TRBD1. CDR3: CASSPRTGGGETQYF. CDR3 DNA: TGTGCCAGCTCACCAAGGACAGGGGGCGGAGAGACCCAGTACTTC.